The T cell receptor beta chain described here comes from a study of shared clonotypes between healthy human individuals. The CDR3 loop spans 12 amino acids. V lost 3 bases and J lost 4, with 7 bases in between. CDR1 is MDHEN and CDR2 is SYDVKM in the germline V gene. Authors' analysis steps: ImmunoSEQ sequences covered only the junction and lacked quality scores; filtering therefore differed. Measured with immunoSEQ multiplex PCR; TCRdb has only the in-frame clones, and not every one. D and trimming were read from the DNA, whereas the V and J calls and clone size are those reported in that table. The data contain over 95,000 clones, roughly 70% of them seen just once; the ten biggest clones take up over 20%. This clone was observed a few times. Other DNA variants within this sample encode the same CDR3.

Source material: memory CD8+ T cells sorted from blood. Subset described: CD45RO+ cells pooled with CCR7-negative TemRA cells. The TCR sequence derives from a woman between 25 and 40 years old in good health. J is TRBJ2-7 and V is TRBV28; D unresolved. This chain's CDR3 is CASSFARYEQYF. The DNA for the CDR3 is TGTGCCAGCAGTTTTGCGAGGTACGAGCAGTACTTC.